A selection of T cell receptor beta chains follows, all from one sample in a study of Ad26.COV2.S vaccination and SARS-CoV-2 variants. Sequenced by immunoSEQ multiplex PCR; TCRdb stores in-frame clones only, minus some. The table has fewer than 500,000 clones, 90% seen once. The material sequenced was peripheral blood, taken in a trial of Ad26.COV2.S vaccine versus placebo. These receptors were collected from a person aged 18 to 65 who received the Ad26.COV2.S COVID-19 vaccine or a placebo. Both conserved end residues are part of each CDR3. A D gene is named only where the DNA matches it firmly. Clone size, where shown, is once, few, many, or a class for clones that have expanded.

clone_size	cdr3_length	d_call	v_call	j_call	cdr3_nt	cdr3_aa
NA	17	NA	TRBV5-6	TRBJ2-2	TGTGCCAGCAGCTTGGGGACCCGGCCAAGGTTCGCCGGGGAGCTGTTTTTT	CASSLGTRPRFAGELFF
few	16	NA	TRBV10-3	TRBJ2-1	TGTGCCATCAGTGAGGGTCAGCGGAGCTCGTACAATGAGCAGTTCTTC	CAISEGQRSSYNEQFF
NA	15	NA	TRBV20-1	TRBJ1-2	TGCAGTGCTAGTGGTCCCTTACTGGACAGCTATGGCTACACCTTC	CSASGPLLDSYGYTF
NA	11	NA	TRBV20-1	TRBJ2-7	TGCAGTGCTAAGGGCGGGAAGAAGCAGTACTTC	CSAKGGKKQYF
NA	12	NA	TRBV28	TRBJ2-7	TGTGCCAGCAGTCCCTCCTTCTACGAGCAGTACTTC	CASSPSFYEQYF
NA	14	NA	TRBV20-1	TRBJ2-3	TGCAGTGCTAGTGCTGCGGCGTCCACAGATACGCAGTATTTT	CSASAAASTDTQYF
NA	16	NA	TRBV28	TRBJ1-2	TGTGCCAGCAGCCCTTCCCTAGACAGATCTAACTATGGCTACACCTTC	CASSPSLDRSNYGYTF
NA	15	NA	TRBV28	TRBJ1-5	TGTGCCAGCAGTTTTTCACAGGGCAACAATCAGCCCCAGCATTTT	CASSFSQGNNQPQHF
NA	15	NA	TRBV27	TRBJ2-7	TGTGCCAGCAGCCCGATGCGGGAATCCTCCTACGAGCAGTACTTC	CASSPMRESSYEQYF
NA	13	NA	TRBV28	TRBJ1-1	TGTGCCAGCAGTACCCCAGGGGCCAATGAAGCTTTCTTT	CASSTPGANEAFF
NA	15	NA	TRBV27	TRBJ2-7	TGTGCCAGCAGTTTATCGCCAGGTTTCTCCTACGAGCAGTACTTC	CASSLSPGFSYEQYF
NA	14	NA	TRBV4-2	TRBJ2-7	TGTGCCAGCAGCCAAGACCCCGGGACCTACGAGCAGTACTTC	CASSQDPGTYEQYF
NA	14	NA	TRBV5-4	TRBJ2-1	TGTGCCAGCAAGAAAGAACCAGATAGGAATGAGCAGTTCTTC	CASKKEPDRNEQFF
NA	15	TRBD1	TRBV27	TRBJ2-1	TGTGCCAGCAGTTTATCGGACAGGGCATACAATGAGCAGTTCTTC	CASSLSDRAYNEQFF
NA	16	NA	TRBV6-2/TRBV6-3	TRBJ2-7	TGTGCCAGCAGTTACTCTTTAAGGAGGAAGGGCTACGAGCAGTACTTC	CASSYSLRRKGYEQYF
NA	15	NA	TRBV9	TRBJ2-7	TGTGCCAGCAGCCTAACTGGGGAGTCCTCCTACGAGCAGTACTTC	CASSLTGESSYEQYF
NA	14	NA	TRBV7-8	TRBJ1-3	TGTGCCAGCAGCTTCAGGGGTGCTGGAAACACCATATATTTT	CASSFRGAGNTIYF
few	14	NA	TRBV24-1	TRBJ2-2	TGTGCCACCAGTGACCCAGGGGACACCGGGGAGCTGTTTTTT	CATSDPGDTGELFF
NA	12	NA	TRBV12-3/TRBV12-4	TRBJ2-7	TGTGCCAGCAGTTTAGGTAGGGACGAGCAGTACTTC	CASSLGRDEQYF
NA	16	TRBD2	TRBV19	TRBJ2-4	TGTGCCAGTAGTCGACTAGCGGGAGTATGGAAAAACATTCAGTACTTC	CASSRLAGVWKNIQYF
NA	13	NA	TRBV6-5	TRBJ1-2	TGTGCCAGCAGTTCCGACGGCTTGCTTGGCTACACCTTC	CASSSDGLLGYTF
NA	15	TRBD1	TRBV7-9	TRBJ2-1	TGTGCCAGCAGCTCGGACAGGGATGGACTGGGTGAGCAGTTCTTC	CASSSDRDGLGEQFF
NA	16	TRBD2	TRBV7-2	TRBJ2-1	TGTGCCAGCAGCTCTCTCGGACTAGCGGGAGCTCTTGAGCAGTTCTTC	CASSSLGLAGALEQFF
NA	14	NA	TRBV9	TRBJ2-3	TGTGCCAGCAGCGTAAAATGGGGTGCAGATACGCAGTATTTT	CASSVKWGADTQYF
NA	14	NA	TRBV3-1/TRBV3-2	TRBJ2-2	TGTGCCGCTTCCCGGCGAAGAGACACCGGGGAGCTGTTTTTT	CAASRRRDTGELFF
NA	14	NA	TRBV4-1	TRBJ1-1	TGCGCCAGCAGCCATGCCCGGGACTACACTGAAGCTTTCTTT	CASSHARDYTEAFF
once	15	NA	TRBV7-8	TRBJ2-2	TGTGCCAGCAGCGGGGACCCCCTGGGCACCGGGGAGCTGTTTTTT	CASSGDPLGTGELFF